The 30 T cell receptor beta chains reported below all come from one sample, sequenced in a study of T cells expressing NK-cell markers. TCRdb re-called the 5' RACE reads and catalogs CDR3 proteins one per entry, DNA excluded. The sample yields over 150,000 distinct CDR3 sequences, of which the top ten take up around 20%. Sequencing used blood T cells: a sorted CD56 or NKG2C T cell subset, CD4+ or CD8+ T cells, or bulk PBMC T cells (not recorded which). The receptors here all came from a man aged 18-70 years in good health.

The chain links TRBV25-1 to TRBJ2-7; TCRdb designates TRBD1, a call that cannot be tested without DNA. Germline V CDR1 and CDR2: MGHDK, SYGVNS. The CDR3 is made up of 18 amino acids. CDR3 in amino acids: CASSHPTGPGTGSNEQYF.

This CDR3 reads CASVGTGGTYEQYF. This chain connects TRBV6-1 to TRBJ2-7; TCRdb names TRBD1, which stays unverified in the absence of DNA. The CDR3 is 14 amino acids. Germline V gene data show CDR1 as MNHNS and CDR2 as SASEGT.

The chain has TRBV7-8 and TRBJ2-1. The CDR3 spans 13 residues. Germline CDR1 reads SGHVS; CDR2 reads FQNEAQ. The chain's CDR3 is CASSQDYYNEQFF. Full variable domain (rest looked up from reference TRBV7-8 and TRBJ2-1): GAGVSQSPRYKVAKRGQDVALRCDPISGHVSLFWYQQALGQGPEFLTYFQNEAQLDKSGLPSDRFFAERPEGSVSTLKIQRTQQEDSAVYLCASSQDYYNEQFFGPGTRLTVL.

This sequence joins TRBV7-9 and TRBJ2-7; checking the TCRdb D call of TRBD2 is not possible without DNA. Germline CDR1 is SEHNR and CDR2 is FQNEAQ (reference sequence). The CDR3 is made up of 14 amino acids. CDR3 amino acids: CASRSGAVSGEQYF. Drawing the rest from reference TRBV7-9 and TRBJ2-7, the complete variable domain is DTGVSQNPRHKITKRGQNVTFRCDPISEHNRLYWYRQTLGQGPEFLTYFQNEAQLEKSRLLSDRFSAERPKGSFSTLEIQRTEQGDSAMYLCASRSGAVSGEQYFGPGTRLTVT.

The chain is built from TRBV6-1 and TRBJ2-4. This CDR3 is built from 15 residues. Germline assignment: CDR1 MNHNS and CDR2 SASEGT. The CDR3 spells CASSGRSLAKNIQYF.

The J gene is TRBJ2-7, the V gene TRBV20-1; as DNA is missing, the TRBD2 call by TCRdb cannot be tested. The germline V gene encodes CDR1 DFQATT and CDR2 SNEGSKA (reference sequence). CDR3 length equals 15 residues. The CDR3 loop reads CSVAPGLQLFDEQYF.

V is TRBV5-1 and J is TRBJ2-5; TCRdb indicates TRBD1, and absent DNA this call remains unverified. From germline, CDR1 is SGHRS and CDR2 YFSETQ. The CDR3 runs to 17 residues. The CDR3 reads CASSLDVPGTGRETQYF.

The chain recombines TRBV5-1 with TRBJ2-5; TCRdb designates TRBD1, a call that cannot be tested without DNA. Germline CDR1 SGHRS, CDR2 YFSETQ. This CDR3 is 15 amino acids long. The CDR3 loop is CASSFSSRGEETQYF. The full variable domain, rest sourced from reference TRBV5-1 and TRBJ2-5, is KAGVTQTPRYLIKTRGQQVTLSCSPISGHRSVSWYQQTPGQGLQFLFEYFSETQRNKGNFPGRFSGRQFSNSRSEMNVSTLELGDSALYLCASSFSSRGEETQYFGPGTRLLVL.

The chain links TRBV9 to TRBJ1-1; TCRdb calls TRBD1, which cannot be checked without DNA. There are 13 residues in the CDR3. CDR1 SGDLS and CDR2 YYNGEE come from the germline V gene. This CDR3 reads CASNQGGLTEAFF.

This rearrangement joins TRBV3-1 to TRBJ2-2; with no DNA, the TCRdb D assignment of TRBD1 cannot be verified. Germline assignment: CDR1 LGHDT and CDR2 YNNKEL (reference sequence). This CDR3 spans 14 amino acids. The CDR3 loop reads CASSQDKGRRELFF.

The chain carries TRBV2 and TRBJ2-7; TCRdb lists TRBD1, though no DNA is available to test this call. The germline V gene has CDR1 SNHLY and CDR2 FYNNEI. The CDR3 spans 14 residues. CDR3 protein: CASEGPGAGNEQYF.

The chain joins TRBV7-9 to TRBJ2-3; TCRdb outputs TRBD1, but without DNA this stays unchecked. CDR1 and CDR2 from the germline V gene are SEHNR and FQNEAQ (reference sequence). The CDR3 is 14 amino acids. The CDR3 here is CASSFDAGRGTQYF.

The chain employs TRBV7-3 and TRBJ2-1; TCRdb outputs TRBD2, but without DNA this stays unchecked. Germline CDR1 reads SGHTA; CDR2 reads FQGTGA. This CDR3 is 14 amino acids long. CDR3 sequence reads: CASSLEGRGWEQFF.

The chain combines TRBV21-1 with TRBJ2-3; absent DNA, TCRdb's TRBD2 call cannot be checked. TRBV21-1 represents a pseudogene. The CDR3 sequence is 19 residues long. Here the CDR3 reads CASSKETTSGGPGTDTQYF.

The genes are TRBV28 and TRBJ1-4; TCRdb lists TRBD1, though no DNA is available to test this call. The CDR3 length is 15 residues. CDR1 MDHEN and CDR2 SYDVKM come from the germline V gene. The CDR3 loop is CASSLRDSDNEKLFF.

The chain couples TRBV27 to TRBJ1-5; checking the TCRdb D call of TRBD1 is not possible without DNA. Germline V CDR1 and CDR2: MNHEY, SMNVEV (reference sequence). The CDR3 contains 15 residues. The CDR3: CATAAGGGSNQPQHF.

This chain connects TRBV4-1 to TRBJ2-1; the D call of TRBD1 rests on TCRdb alone, since no DNA is present to check it. CDR3 length: 17 amino acids. Germline CDR1 MGHRA, CDR2 YSYEKL. CDR3 region: CASSLIQDRPSYNEQFF.

The chain couples TRBV12-3 or TRBV12-4 to TRBJ2-5; TCRdb names TRBD2, which stays unverified in the absence of DNA. This CDR3 contains 14 residues. CDR3 region: CASSRLAGGEAQYF.

This chain joins TRBV5-6 and TRBJ2-3. Germline-derived CDR1 and CDR2 are SGHDT and YYEEEE. This CDR3 has 15 amino acids. The CDR3 region is CASSSGQLGPDTQYF.

V is TRBV6-2 or TRBV6-3 and J is TRBJ1-2; TCRdb selects TRBD1, and the lack of DNA leaves this call unchecked. Germline V lookup: CDR1 MNHEY, CDR2 SVGEGT. This CDR3 spans 17 amino acids. The CDR3 reads CASSYSSTGTGHSGYTF.

The rearrangement joins TRBV9 to TRBJ2-2; the TCRdb D gene call, TRBD1, has no DNA to confirm it. The CDR3 contains 13 residues. CDR1 is SGDLS, CDR2 YYNGEE, per germline. The CDR3 sequence: CATGDSPTGELFF. The full variable domain, its missing parts supplied by reference TRBV9 and TRBJ2-2, is DSGVTQTPKHLITATGQRVTLRCSPRSGDLSVYWYQQSLDQGLQFLIQYYNGEERAKGNILERFSAQQFPDLHSELNLSSLELGDSALYFCATGDSPTGELFFGEGSRLTVL.

The chain uses TRBV5-1 and TRBJ1-5. This CDR3 is built from 15 residues. The germline gives CDR1 SGHRS, CDR2 YFSETQ. The CDR3 spells CASSLDDAGNQPQHF.

The CDR3 protein is CASSLIKGTEETQYF. The rearrangement links TRBV7-9 to TRBJ2-5; TCRdb's assignment of TRBD2 cannot be checked, as there is no DNA. Germline-derived CDR1 and CDR2 are SEHNR and FQNEAQ (reference sequence). This CDR3 has 15 amino acids. Supplemented by reference TRBV7-9 and TRBJ2-5, the full variable domain reads DTGVSQNPRHKITKRGQNVTFRCDPISEHNRLYWYRQTLGQGPEFLTYFQNEAQLEKSRLLSDRFSAERPKGSFSTLEIQRTEQGDSAMYLCASSLIKGTEETQYFGPGTRLLVL.

This chain uses TRBV3-1 with TRBJ1-2; the D call from TCRdb, TRBD1, cannot be confirmed without DNA. CDR1 LGHDT and CDR2 YNNKEL come from the germline V gene (reference sequence). The CDR3 length is 15 residues. The CDR3 here is CASSQEWTGEAGYTF.

The J gene is TRBJ2-7, the V gene TRBV2. The CDR3 covers 15 residues. CDR1 and CDR2 from the germline V gene are SNHLY and FYNNEI. The CDR3 sequence: CASSEELTEAYEQYF.

The rearrangement links TRBV6-2 or TRBV6-3 to TRBJ2-7. This CDR3 is 12 amino acids long. CDR1 is MNHEY, CDR2 SVGEGT, per germline. CDR3 sequence: CASSLNTYEQYF.

V is TRBV15 and J is TRBJ2-1; absent DNA, TCRdb's TRBD2 call cannot be checked. Germline CDR1 reads LNHNV; CDR2 reads YYDKDF (reference sequence). This CDR3 contains 15 residues. CDR3 amino acids: CATSRTSGGRNEQFF.

The chain couples TRBV6-1 to TRBJ1-2; the D gene TCRdb calls, TRBD1, cannot be checked with no DNA. Germline V gene sequence: CDR1 MNHNS, CDR2 SASEGT. The CDR3 runs to 15 residues. CDR3 loop: CASSQGDREIHRYTF.

The V call is TRBV24-1, the J call TRBJ2-6; as DNA is missing, the TRBD1 call by TCRdb cannot be tested. CDR3 length equals 13 residues. The germline CDR1 and CDR2 sequences are KGHDR and SFDVKD. The CDR3 is CATGGVGANVLTF.

The J gene is TRBJ1-1, the V gene TRBV16. This CDR3 is 13 amino acids long. Germline V gives CDR1 KGHSY, CDR2 FQNENV. CDR3: CASSHGWGTEAFF.